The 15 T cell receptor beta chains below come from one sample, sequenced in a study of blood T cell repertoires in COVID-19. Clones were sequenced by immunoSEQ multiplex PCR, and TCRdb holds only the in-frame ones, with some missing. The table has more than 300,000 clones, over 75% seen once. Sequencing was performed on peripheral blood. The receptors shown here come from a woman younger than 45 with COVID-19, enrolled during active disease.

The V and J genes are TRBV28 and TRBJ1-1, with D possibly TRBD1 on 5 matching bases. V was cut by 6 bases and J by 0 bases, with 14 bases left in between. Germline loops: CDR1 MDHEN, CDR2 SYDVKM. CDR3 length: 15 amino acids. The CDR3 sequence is CASRLVGRLNTEAFF. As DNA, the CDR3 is TGTGCCAGCAGGTTGGTGGGGCGCTTGAACACTGAAGCTTTCTTT.

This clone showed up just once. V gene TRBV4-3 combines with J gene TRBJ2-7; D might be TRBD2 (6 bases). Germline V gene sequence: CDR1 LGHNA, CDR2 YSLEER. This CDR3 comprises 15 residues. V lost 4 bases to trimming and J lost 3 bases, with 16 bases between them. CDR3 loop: CASSLTRTTFYEQYF. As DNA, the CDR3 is TGCGCCAGCAGCCTCACCCGGACTACGTTCTACGAGCAGTACTTC.

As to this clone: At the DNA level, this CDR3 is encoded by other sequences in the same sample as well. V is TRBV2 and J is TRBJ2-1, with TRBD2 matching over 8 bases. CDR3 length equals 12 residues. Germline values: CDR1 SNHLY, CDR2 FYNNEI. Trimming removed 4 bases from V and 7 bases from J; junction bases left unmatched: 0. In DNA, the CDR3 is TGTGCCAGCAGTGGACTAGCGAATGAGCAGTTCTTC. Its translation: CASSGLANEQFF.

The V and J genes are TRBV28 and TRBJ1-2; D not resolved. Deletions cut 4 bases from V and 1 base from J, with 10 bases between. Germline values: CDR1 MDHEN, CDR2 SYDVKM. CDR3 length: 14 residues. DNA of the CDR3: TGTGCCAGCAGTTCAGGTCGGGGTAACTATGGCTACACCTTC. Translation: CASSSGRGNYGYTF.

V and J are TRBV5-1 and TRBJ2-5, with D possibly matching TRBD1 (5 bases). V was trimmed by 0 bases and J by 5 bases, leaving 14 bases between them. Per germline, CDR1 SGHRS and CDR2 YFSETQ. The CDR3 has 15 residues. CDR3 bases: TGCGCCAGCAGCTTGGCCGGGCAGGGTGGTGAGACCCAGTACTTC. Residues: CASSLAGQGGETQYF.

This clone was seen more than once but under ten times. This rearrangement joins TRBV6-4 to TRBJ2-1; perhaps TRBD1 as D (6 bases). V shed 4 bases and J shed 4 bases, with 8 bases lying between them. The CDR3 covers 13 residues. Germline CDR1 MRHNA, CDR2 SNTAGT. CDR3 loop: CASSGGQYNEQFF. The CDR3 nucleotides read TGTGCCAGCAGTGGGGGGCAATACAATGAGCAGTTCTTC.

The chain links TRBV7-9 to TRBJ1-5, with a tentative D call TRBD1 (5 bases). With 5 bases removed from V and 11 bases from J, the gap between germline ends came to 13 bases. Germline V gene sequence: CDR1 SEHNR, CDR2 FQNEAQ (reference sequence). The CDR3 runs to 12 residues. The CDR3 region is CASSKRDLAQHF. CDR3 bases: TGTGCCAGCAGCAAACGGGACTTGGCCCAGCATTTT.

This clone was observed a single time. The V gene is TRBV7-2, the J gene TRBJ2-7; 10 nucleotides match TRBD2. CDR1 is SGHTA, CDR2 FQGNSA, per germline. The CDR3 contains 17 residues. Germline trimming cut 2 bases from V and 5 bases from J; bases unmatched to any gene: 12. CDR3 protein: CASSLRVRTSGLNEQYF. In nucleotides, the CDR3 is TGTGCCAGCAGCTTAAGGGTTAGGACTAGCGGCCTCAACGAGCAGTACTTC.

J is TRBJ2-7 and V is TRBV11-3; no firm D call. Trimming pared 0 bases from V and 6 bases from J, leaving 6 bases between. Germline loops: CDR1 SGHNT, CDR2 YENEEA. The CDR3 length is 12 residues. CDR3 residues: CASSLDYSEQYF. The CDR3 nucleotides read TGTGCCAGCAGCTTAGATTATTCCGAGCAGTACTTC.

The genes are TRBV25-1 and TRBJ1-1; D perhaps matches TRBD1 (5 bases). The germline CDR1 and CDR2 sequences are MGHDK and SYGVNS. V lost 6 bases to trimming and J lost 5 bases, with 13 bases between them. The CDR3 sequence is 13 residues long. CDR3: CASSVGARTEAFF. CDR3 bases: TGTGCCAGCAGCGTTGGGGCTAGGACTGAAGCTTTCTTT.

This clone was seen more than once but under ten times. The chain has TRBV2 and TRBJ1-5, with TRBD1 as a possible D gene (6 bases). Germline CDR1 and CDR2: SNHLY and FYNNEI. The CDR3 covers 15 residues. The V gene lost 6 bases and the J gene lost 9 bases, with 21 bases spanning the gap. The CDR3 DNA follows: TGTGCCAGCAGACAACCGGGGGCCCCGGGGGGGCCCCAGCATTTT. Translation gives CASRQPGAPGGPQHF.

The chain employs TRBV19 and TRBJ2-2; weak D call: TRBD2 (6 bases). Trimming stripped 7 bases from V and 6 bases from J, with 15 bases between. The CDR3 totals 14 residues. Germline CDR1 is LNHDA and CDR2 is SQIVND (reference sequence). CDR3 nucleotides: TGTGCCAGTAAAGTAGGAGGGAGCGCCGGGGAGCTGTTTTTT. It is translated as CASKVGGSAGELFF.

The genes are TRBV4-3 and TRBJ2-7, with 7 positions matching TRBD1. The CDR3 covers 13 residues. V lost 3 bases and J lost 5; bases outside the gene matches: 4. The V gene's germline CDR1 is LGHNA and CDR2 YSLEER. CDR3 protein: CASSQTGTDEQYF. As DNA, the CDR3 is TGCGCCAGCAGCCAGACCGGGACAGACGAGCAGTACTTC.

CDR3 in DNA: TGTGCCAGCTCATCGCCGGGACAGGGGATTGGAAAACTGTTTTTT. Encoded protein: CASSSPGQGIGKLFF. This chain links TRBV18 with TRBJ1-4; the match to TRBD1 covers 10 bases. The CDR3 is 15 residues long. The J segment lost 10 bases and the V segment lost 5 bases, leaving 10 bases of the junction unmatched. The germline CDR1 and CDR2 sequences are KGHSH and LQKENI.

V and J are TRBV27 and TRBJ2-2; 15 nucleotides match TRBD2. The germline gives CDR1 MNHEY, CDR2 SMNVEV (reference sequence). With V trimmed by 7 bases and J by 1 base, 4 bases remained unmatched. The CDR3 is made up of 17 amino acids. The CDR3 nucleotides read TGTGCCAGCACCGGACTAGCGGGAGGGGTGAACACCGGGGAGCTGTTTTTT. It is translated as CASTGLAGGVNTGELFF.